These 9 T cell receptor beta chains share one sample of origin, sequenced in a study of blood T cell repertoires in COVID-19. TCRdb's table, derived via immunoSEQ multiplex PCR, lists solely in-frame clones and lacks some. The sample has over 100,000 clones, around 81% seen once. The sequenced sample was peripheral blood. These TCRs come from a human donor in a cohort sampled during active COVID-19.

This chain links TRBV6-5 with TRBJ2-7; 7 bases fit TRBD1. V trimming: 8 bases; J trimming: 3 bases; junction bases outside the gene matches: 1. The CDR3 length is 11 residues. The germline gives CDR1 MNHEY, CDR2 SVGAGI. The CDR3 DNA follows: TGTGCCAGCCGACAGGGCTACGAGCAGTACTTC. This sequence encodes CASRQGYEQYF.

The chain uses TRBV14 and TRBJ1-4, with 7 bases lining up with TRBD1. The CDR3 consists of 16 residues. The germline V gene encodes CDR1 SGHDN and CDR2 FVKESK. V was clipped by 2 bases and J by 7 bases; unmatched bases: 10. The CDR3 region is CASSQLSGQEFEKLFF. The CDR3 nucleotides read TGTGCCAGCAGCCAACTATCAGGACAGGAGTTTGAAAAACTGTTTTTT.

This chain uses TRBV27 with TRBJ1-2; 7 nucleotides match TRBD1. Germline values: CDR1 MNHEY, CDR2 SMNVEV (reference sequence). This CDR3 region has 16 residues. V shed 8 bases and J 0 bases; nucleotides not matched to a gene: 12. CDR3 protein: CASDGPGTVSNYGYTF. The CDR3 coding sequence is TGTGCCAGCGATGGTCCCGGGACAGTCTCTAACTATGGCTACACCTTC.

V and J are TRBV6-5 and TRBJ1-4, with D possibly matching TRBD1 (5 bases). Trimming removed 0 bases from V and 8 bases from J, with 16 bases in between. In germline, CDR1 is MNHEY, CDR2 SVGAGI. The CDR3 length is 16 residues. This CDR3 is CASSYSLRRGGEKLFF. The CDR3 nucleotides read TGTGCCAGCAGTTACTCCCTAAGAAGGGGAGGGGAAAAACTGTTTTTT.

The chain combines TRBV5-4 with TRBJ2-7; D possibly corresponds to TRBD2 (7 bases). The length of the CDR3 is 14 residues. Trimming pared 6 bases from V and 6 bases from J, leaving 19 bases between. Germline lookup yields CDR1 SGHNT and CDR2 YYREEE (reference sequence). The chain's CDR3 is CASTPLGGGGEQYF. The CDR3 DNA follows: TGTGCCAGCACCCCGTTGGGCGGGGGCGGCGAGCAGTACTTC. Full variable domain (outside the CDR3, taken from reference TRBV5-4 and TRBJ2-7): ETGVTQSPTHLIKTRGQQVTLRCSSQSGHNTVSWYQQALGQGPQFIFQYYREEENGRGNFPPRFSGLQFPNYSSELNVNALELDDSALYLCASTPLGGGGEQYFGPGTRLTVT.

The chain recombines TRBV9 with TRBJ1-1; no firm D call. Germline V lookup: CDR1 SGDLS, CDR2 YYNGEE. CDR3 length equals 15 residues. V was cut by 0 bases and J by 1 base, with 10 bases left in between. The CDR3 bases are TGTGCCAGCAGCGTAGGAGGAGTGGGGAACACTGAAGCTTTCTTT. This codes for CASSVGGVGNTEAFF. Filled out from reference TRBV9 and TRBJ1-1, the complete variable domain reads DSGVTQTPKHLITATGQRVTLRCSPRSGDLSVYWYQQSLDQGLQFLIQYYNGEERAKGNILERFSAQQFPDLHSELNLSSLELGDSALYFCASSVGGVGNTEAFFGQGTRLTVV.

The rearrangement links TRBV5-1 to TRBJ1-2, with D tentatively TRBD1 (6 bases). Germline CDR1 SGHRS, CDR2 YFSETQ. V was trimmed by 0 bases and J by 7 bases, leaving 16 bases between them. This CDR3 contains 15 residues. The CDR3 reads CASSLAIDRSSGYTF. In DNA form, the CDR3 reads TGCGCCAGCAGCTTGGCCATCGACAGGTCTTCTGGCTACACCTTC. The variable domain in full, completed from reference TRBV5-1 and TRBJ1-2, reads KAGVTQTPRYLIKTRGQQVTLSCSPISGHRSVSWYQQTPGQGLQFLFEYFSETQRNKGNFPGRFSGRQFSNSRSEMNVSTLELGDSALYLCASSLAIDRSSGYTFGSGTRLTVV.

The rearrangement uses TRBV3-1 (or the pseudogene TRBV3-2) and TRBJ2-7; the match to TRBD2 covers 9 bases. The junction had 8 bases not matched to a gene; V was cut back by 2 bases and J by 3 bases. Germline V gene sequence: CDR1 LGHDT, CDR2 YNNKEL (reference sequence). This CDR3 contains 16 residues. DNA for the CDR3: TGTGCCAGCAGCCAAACCGGGCTAGCGGGGAGCTACGAGCAGTACTTC. Amino acid sequence: CASSQTGLAGSYEQYF.

In this sample, this clone turned up a few times. The chain joins TRBV9 to TRBJ2-7; tentatively, D is TRBD2 (5 bases). Looked up from germline, CDR1 is SGDLS and CDR2 is YYNGEE. Trimming pared 4 bases from V and 3 bases from J, leaving 14 bases between. The CDR3 loop spans 14 amino acids. CDR3 nucleotide sequence: TGTGCCAGCAGCAAAGAGGGCTTTCTCTACGAGCAGTACTTC. This translates into CASSKEGFLYEQYF.